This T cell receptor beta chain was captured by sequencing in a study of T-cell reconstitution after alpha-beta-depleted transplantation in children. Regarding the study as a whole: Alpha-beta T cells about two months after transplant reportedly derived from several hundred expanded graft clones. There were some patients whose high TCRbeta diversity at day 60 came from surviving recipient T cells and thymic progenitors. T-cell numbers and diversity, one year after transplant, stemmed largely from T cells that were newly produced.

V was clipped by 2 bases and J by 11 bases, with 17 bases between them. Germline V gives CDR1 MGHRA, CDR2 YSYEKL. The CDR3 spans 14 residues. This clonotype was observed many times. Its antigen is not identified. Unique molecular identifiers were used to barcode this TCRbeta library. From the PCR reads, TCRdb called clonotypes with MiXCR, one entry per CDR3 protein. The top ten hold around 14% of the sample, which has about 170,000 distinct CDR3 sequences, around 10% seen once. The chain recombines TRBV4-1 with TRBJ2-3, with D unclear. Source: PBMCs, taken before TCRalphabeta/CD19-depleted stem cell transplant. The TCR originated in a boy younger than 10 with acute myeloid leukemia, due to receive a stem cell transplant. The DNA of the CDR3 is TGCGCCAGCAGCCAACAATCTGGTCCCGACGGGCAGTATTTT. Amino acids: CASSQQSGPDGQYF.